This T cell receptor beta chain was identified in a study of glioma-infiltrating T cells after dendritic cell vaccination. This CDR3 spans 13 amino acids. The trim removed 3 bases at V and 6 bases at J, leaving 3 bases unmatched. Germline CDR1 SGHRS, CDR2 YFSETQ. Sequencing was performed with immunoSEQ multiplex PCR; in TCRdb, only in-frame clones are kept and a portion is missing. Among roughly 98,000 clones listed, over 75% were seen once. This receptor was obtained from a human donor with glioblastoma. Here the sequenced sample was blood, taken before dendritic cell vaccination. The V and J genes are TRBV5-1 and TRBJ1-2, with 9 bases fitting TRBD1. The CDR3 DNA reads TGCGCCAGCAGCTCCGGACAGGGGAATGGCTACACCTTC. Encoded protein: CASSSGQGNGYTF.